This TCR beta chain stems from a study of T cells after yellow fever vaccination. At the level of the study: Some fractions had low cell numbers, and these were prepared with SMART-Seq v4 Ultra Low Input.

The CDR3 spans 14 residues. V shed 3 bases and J 5 bases; nucleotides not matched to a gene: 4. In germline, CDR1 is SGHTA, CDR2 FQGNSA. This clonotype has a handful of counts. A 5'RACE template-switching step, the method used to make TCR cDNA, added a universal primer site and UMIs. A single record per CDR3 protein comes from TCRdb applying MiXCR to the 5' RACE reads. Among 500,000 to 700,000 distinct CDR3 sequences listed, roughly 21% were seen once. This sequence was found in a man aged 25 to 40 who received the YFV17D yellow fever vaccine. V and J are TRBV7-2 and TRBJ2-3, with 8 nucleotides matching TRBD1. Material: PBMCs, obtained 15 days after the yellow fever booster vaccination. CDR3 residues: CASSFGQGGDTQYF. The CDR3 DNA follows: TGTGCCAGCAGCTTCGGACAGGGAGGAGATACGCAGTATTTT. The full variable domain, its missing parts supplied by reference TRBV7-2 and TRBJ2-3, is GAGVSQSPSNKVTEKGKDVELRCDPISGHTALYWYRQSLGQGLEFLIYFQGNSAPDKSGLPSDRFSAERTGGSVSTLTIQRTQQEDSAVYLCASSFGQGGDTQYFGPGTRLTVL.